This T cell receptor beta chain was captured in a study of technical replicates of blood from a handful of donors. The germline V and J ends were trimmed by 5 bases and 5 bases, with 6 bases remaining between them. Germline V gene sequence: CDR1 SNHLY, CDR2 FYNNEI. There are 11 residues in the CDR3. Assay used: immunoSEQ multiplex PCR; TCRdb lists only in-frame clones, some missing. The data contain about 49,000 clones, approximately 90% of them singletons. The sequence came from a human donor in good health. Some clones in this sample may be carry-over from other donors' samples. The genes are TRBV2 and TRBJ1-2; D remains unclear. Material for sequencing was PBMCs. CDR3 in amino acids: CASSTEYGYTF. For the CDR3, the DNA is TGTGCCAGCAGTACAGAGTATGGCTACACCTTC.